The 22 T cell receptor beta chains below come from one sample, sequenced in a study of T-cell reconstitution after alpha-beta-depleted transplantation in children. Study findings and constraints: Once a year had passed after transplant, T-cell counts and diversity came mostly from newly produced T cells.

Unique molecular identifiers featured in how the TCRbeta library was prepared. TCRdb reanalysed the PCR reads using MiXCR and keeps one entry per CDR3 protein. The data show around 300,000 distinct CDR3 sequences, with less than 9.5% seen just once and around 9.8% held by the top ten. The antigens of these receptors remain unknown. The source material was peripheral blood, sampled 360 days after TCRalphabeta/CD19-depleted stem cell transplant. The receptors come from a female patient between 2 and 15 years old who had a stem cell transplant for Fanconi anemia, so the T cells may come from the graft donor.

This clonotype was observed a few times. The CDR3 sequence: CASSPYREETQYF. The CDR3, as DNA: TGTGCCAGCTCACCTTACAGGGAAGAGACCCAGTACTTC. This sequence joins TRBV18 and TRBJ2-5; D is perhaps TRBD1 (6 bases). Trimming removed 3 bases from V and 3 bases from J, with 8 bases in between. The CDR3 extends over 13 amino acids. Germline values: CDR1 KGHSH, CDR2 LQKENI.

This clonotype was recorded only once. The V gene is TRBV5-7, the J gene TRBJ1-1; D gene uncertain. TRBV5-7 carries the ORF label, with uncertain function. CDR3 length: 14 amino acids. Trimming pared 4 bases from V and 0 bases from J, leaving 10 bases between. CDR3 sequence reads: CASSPGLVNTEAFF. In nucleotides, the CDR3 is TGTGCCAGCAGCCCCGGGCTTGTGAACACTGAAGCTTTCTTT.

The sample holds a few counts of this clonotype. The chain is built from TRBV7-9 and TRBJ1-2; D remains ambiguous. Germline CDR1 and CDR2: SEHNR and FQNEAQ (reference sequence). V gave up 4 bases and J gave up 2 bases, with 20 bases separating them. This CDR3 contains 17 residues. The CDR3 region is CASSSTEARPFNYGYTF. For the CDR3, the DNA is TGTGCCAGCAGCTCTACAGAGGCCCGGCCCTTCAACTATGGCTACACCTTC.

With regard to this clonotype: A much larger clone differs from this one at a single base, so this may be a read error. V and J are TRBV5-1 and TRBJ2-2, with 10 bases matching TRBD2. CDR1 is SGHRS, CDR2 YFSETQ, per germline. Germline trimming cut 2 bases from V and 6 bases from J; bases unmatched to any gene: 7. CDR3 length: 16 amino acids. The CDR3 loop is CASSLLAGSNAGELFF. The CDR3 coding sequence is TGCGCCAGCAGCTTACTAGCGGGGAGTAACGCCGGGGAGCTGTTTTTT.

The genes are TRBV2 and TRBJ2-3; TRBD2 agrees at 14 bases. CDR1 is SNHLY and CDR2 is FYNNEI in the germline V gene. This CDR3 spans 15 amino acids. V dropped 7 bases and J dropped 3; count of bases not matched to a gene: 3. The CDR3 is CASIGTSGRTDTQYF. The CDR3 DNA follows: TGTGCCAGCATTGGGACTAGCGGGAGAACAGATACGCAGTATTTT. The full variable domain, completed using reference TRBV2 and TRBJ2-3, is EPEVTQTPSHQVTQMGQEVILRCVPISNHLYFYWYRQILGQKVEFLVSFYNNEISEKSEIFDDQFSVERPDGSNFTLKIRSTKLEDSAMYFCASIGTSGRTDTQYFGPGTRLTVL.

V and J are TRBV28 and TRBJ2-3; 14 bases fit TRBD2. The V and J ends lost 7 bases and 2 bases, in that order; junction bases with no gene match: 11. The CDR3 has 18 amino acids. Germline CDR1 reads MDHEN; CDR2 reads SYDVKM. CDR3 nucleotide sequence: TGTGCCAGCACCCTCGGGACTAGCGGGGGCGGAATCACAGATACGCAGTATTTT. Its protein product is CASTLGTSGGGITDTQYF.

A remark on this clonotype: A much more abundant neighbour one base away suggests this may be a read error. V usage is TRBV29-1 and J usage is TRBJ2-3, with D tentatively TRBD1 or TRBD2 (5 bases each). The CDR3 contains 12 residues. CDR1 and CDR2 from the germline V gene are SQVTM and ANQGSEA. The CDR3 coding sequence is TGCAGCGTGAGAGGGGCCGCAGATTCGCAGTATTTT. The encoded protein is CSVRGAADSQYF.

This clonotype has at least ten counts. This sequence joins TRBV29-1 and TRBJ1-2, with D hard to call. This CDR3 comprises 13 residues. CDR1 is SQVTM and CDR2 is ANQGSEA in the germline V gene. Trimming took off 2 bases at V and 4 bases at J, with 11 bases between the two ends. As DNA, the CDR3 is TGCAGCGTTGAATCCAGAGCAAGCTATGGCTACACCTTC. It yields the protein CSVESRASYGYTF. The full variable domain, with the rest looked up from reference TRBV29-1 and TRBJ1-2, is SAVISQKPSRDICQRGTSLTIQCQVDSQVTMMFWYRQQPGQSLTLIATANQGSEATYESGFVIDKFPISRPNLTFSTLTVSNMSPEDSSIYLCSVESRASYGYTFGSGTRLTVV.

This clonotype was detected only a few times. The rearrangement joins TRBV4-1 to TRBJ2-2, with 9 bases matching TRBD2. Germline loops: CDR1 MGHRA, CDR2 YSYEKL. The CDR3 sequence is 18 residues long. After removal of 0 bases from V and 0 bases from J, the junction contained 5 bases not matched to a gene. For the CDR3, the DNA is TGCGCCAGCAGCCAAGAATTTGCTAGCGGGGCGAACACCGGGGAGCTGTTTTTT. Translating gives CASSQEFASGANTGELFF.

The CDR3 region is CASSYGPGEAYEQYF. For the CDR3, the DNA is TGTGCCAGCAGTTACGGGCCAGGGGAGGCCTACGAGCAGTACTTC. The chain uses TRBV6-5 and TRBJ2-7, with D perhaps TRBD1 or TRBD2 (6 bases each). CDR1 and CDR2 (germline): MNHEY, SVGAGI. This CDR3 spans 15 amino acids. Trimming removed 2 bases at V and 2 bases at J, with 13 bases between.

The chain combines TRBV6-5 with TRBJ2-3; 7 bases map to TRBD2. The CDR3 spans 12 residues. V lost 4 bases, J lost 10 bases, and 5 bases stayed unmatched. Germline V gene data show CDR1 as MNHEY and CDR2 as SVGAGI. DNA of the CDR3: TGTGCCAGCAGTTGGAGCGGGACTCCGCAGTATTTT. This encodes CASSWSGTPQYF.

This clonotype occurred many times. This chain uses TRBV20-1 with TRBJ2-5, with D maybe TRBD1 (5 bases). V shed 2 bases and J shed 7 bases, with 17 bases lying between them. This CDR3 is 14 amino acids long. Germline lookup yields CDR1 DFQATT and CDR2 SNEGSKA (reference sequence). The CDR3 loop reads CSARTVQGLGTQYF. As DNA, the CDR3 is TGCAGTGCTAGAACCGTTCAGGGTTTAGGGACCCAGTACTTC.

This clonotype was counted at least ten times. The chain combines TRBV5-1 with TRBJ2-7, with D uncertain. CDR1 is SGHRS, CDR2 YFSETQ, per germline. The CDR3 sequence is 13 residues long. Trimming cost V 2 bases and J 3 bases, with 9 bases left between them. This chain's CDR3 is CASSLIPYYEQYF. The CDR3 nucleotides read TGCGCCAGCAGCTTAATTCCCTACTACGAGCAGTACTTC.

This clonotype has a count of ten or more. The CDR3 spells CASSLVVTGGKGAANTEAFF. CDR3 nucleotide sequence: TGCGCCAGCAGCTTGGTGGTGACAGGGGGTAAGGGGGCGGCGAACACTGAAGCTTTCTTT. The chain couples TRBV5-1 to TRBJ1-1; 9 bases align to TRBD1. The CDR3 sequence is 20 residues long. From germline, CDR1 is SGHRS and CDR2 YFSETQ. V dropped 0 bases and J dropped 1; count of bases not matched to a gene: 16.

This clonotype was seen ten or more times. The chain recombines TRBV18 with TRBJ2-2, with no clear D. Germline loops: CDR1 KGHSH, CDR2 LQKENI. Trimming took 2 bases from V and 1 from J, leaving 8 bases between them. The CDR3 extends over 15 amino acids. The CDR3 protein is CASSPARGNTGELFF. CDR3 coding DNA: TGTGCCAGCTCACCAGCTCGCGGGAACACCGGGGAGCTGTTTTTT.

CDR3 coding DNA: TGTGCCAGCAGTTCGGGAGGGCAGGGCTCTGGAAACACCATATATTTT. This sequence encodes CASSSGGQGSGNTIYF. The genes are TRBV28 and TRBJ1-3, with a tentative D call TRBD1 (5 bases). The V and J ends lost 4 bases and 0 bases respectively, with 13 bases between them. CDR3 length equals 16 residues. Germline V gives CDR1 MDHEN, CDR2 SYDVKM. Using reference TRBV28 and TRBJ1-3 for the parts outside the CDR3, the full variable domain is DVKVTQSSRYLVKRTGEKVFLECVQDMDHENMFWYRQDPGLGLRLIYFSYDVKMKEKGDIPEGYSVSREKKERFSLILESASTNQTSMYLCASSSGGQGSGNTIYFGEGSWLTVV.

This clonotype was recorded at least ten times. This chain links TRBV9 with TRBJ1-2; D not certain. This CDR3 contains 15 residues. Trimming shortened V by 0 bases and J by 2 bases, and 11 bases separated the two germline ends. CDR1 is SGDLS and CDR2 is YYNGEE in the germline V gene. Here the CDR3 reads CASSVGEVGNYGYTF. The CDR3 coding sequence is TGTGCCAGCAGCGTAGGGGAGGTCGGGAACTATGGCTACACCTTC.

This clonotype has more than one count but fewer than ten. The chain couples TRBV18 to TRBJ1-3, with 7 bases lining up with TRBD1. From germline, CDR1 is KGHSH and CDR2 LQKENI. This CDR3 contains 17 residues. V shed 3 bases and J 0 bases; nucleotides not matched to a gene: 8. The CDR3 loop is CASSPLTGAISGNTIYF. DNA of the CDR3: TGTGCCAGCTCACCCCTCACAGGGGCCATCTCTGGAAACACCATATATTTT.

This clonotype was recorded many times. This chain joins TRBV7-8 and TRBJ2-7; a possible D gene is TRBD2 (6 bases). Germline V lookup: CDR1 SGHVS, CDR2 FQNEAQ. This CDR3 is built from 16 residues. The V gene lost 1 base and the J gene lost 2 bases, with 15 bases spanning the gap. CDR3 in amino acids: CASSLVGRRGAYEQYF. The CDR3 coding sequence is TGTGCCAGCAGCTTAGTGGGCCGGCGGGGTGCCTACGAGCAGTACTTC.

This clonotype was seen many times. This sequence joins TRBV7-3 and TRBJ2-2, with TRBD2 matching 9 bases. The ends lost 1 base at V and 6 bases at J; junction bases unmatched: 18. This CDR3 has 20 residues. Per germline, CDR1 SGHTA and CDR2 FQGTGA. The CDR3 DNA reads as TGTGCCAGCAGCTTAAGGCGGGGGGGCCAGGTTCTGACAACTCCCGGGGAGCTGTTTTTT. This encodes CASSLRRGGQVLTTPGELFF.

This clonotype was observed a few times. CDR3 sequence (DNA): TGTGCCAGCAGCCAAGGAGCGACGCTAGCGGGAGTAGCCTACGAGCAGTACTTC. Protein: CASSQGATLAGVAYEQYF. The chain recombines TRBV4-2 with TRBJ2-7; 10 bases match TRBD2. The V segment lost 1 base and the J segment 2 bases; nucleotides outside the gene matches: 11. This CDR3 has 18 residues. Looked up from germline, CDR1 is LGHNA and CDR2 is YNFKEQ.

The V and J genes are TRBV18 and TRBJ2-5; D remains ambiguous. Germline loops: CDR1 KGHSH, CDR2 LQKENI. Trimming took 1 base from V and 4 from J, leaving 10 bases between them. This CDR3 region has 14 residues. This chain's CDR3 is CASSPLPQTETQYF. In DNA form, the CDR3 reads TGTGCCAGCTCACCACTACCACAAACAGAGACCCAGTACTTC.